Presented here are 20 T cell receptor beta chains from one specimen sequenced in a study of T cell responses to AZD1222 COVID-19 vaccine. Assay: immunoSEQ multiplex PCR; the TCRdb copy retains only in-frame clones and omits some. Among 140,000 to 150,000 clones listed, around nine tenths were seen once. This specimen consisted of peripheral blood, obtained on day 0 of MenACWY control vaccination. The receptors come from an adult in good health.

The chain carries TRBV20-1 and TRBJ2-7; 8 nucleotides agree with TRBD1. The junction had 5 bases not matched to a gene; V was cut back by 6 bases and J by 7 bases. CDR3 size: 11 residues. The V gene's germline CDR1 is DFQATT and CDR2 SNEGSKA (reference sequence). The CDR3 loop is CSAHRGVEQYF. The DNA for the CDR3 is TGCAGTGCCCACAGGGGGGTTGAGCAGTACTTC.

This chain connects TRBV10-2 to TRBJ2-1, with 9 bases aligning to TRBD2. Germline V gives CDR1 WSHSY, CDR2 SAAADI. The CDR3 spans 15 residues. Trimming cost V 7 bases and J 10 bases; bases outside gene matches: 14. The CDR3 reads CASNVLAGGAQEQFF. The CDR3 nucleotides are TGCGCCAGCAATGTTCTGGCGGGGGGGGCCCAGGAGCAGTTCTTC.

The rearrangement links TRBV30 to TRBJ1-3; the D is unclear. V was clipped by 0 bases and J by 4 bases, with 10 bases between them. This CDR3 is built from 14 residues. The V gene's germline CDR1 is GTSNPN and CDR2 SVGIG (reference sequence). The CDR3 reads CAWSVWGLGNTIYF. The CDR3 DNA sequence: TGTGCCTGGAGTGTATGGGGATTGGGAAACACCATATATTTT.

V and J are TRBV10-3 and TRBJ1-3; D gene unclear. The CDR3 loop spans 13 amino acids. Germline assignment: CDR1 ENHRY and CDR2 SYGVKD. Trimming cost V 0 bases and J 4 bases, with 4 bases left between them. CDR3 sequence: CAISESTGNTIYF. In DNA form, the CDR3 reads TGTGCCATCAGTGAGTCGACCGGAAACACCATATATTTT.

The chain joins TRBV11-2 to TRBJ2-2, with TRBD1 matching over 9 bases. The CDR3 spans 14 residues. Germline lookup yields CDR1 SGHAT and CDR2 FQNNGV. V trimming: 6 bases; J trimming: 6 bases; junction bases outside the gene matches: 5. The CDR3 spells CASRQHRGPGELFF. Written as DNA, the CDR3 is TGTGCCAGCAGGCAACACAGGGGGCCCGGGGAGCTGTTTTTT.

The chain joins TRBV7-2 to TRBJ1-4; no definite D call. V dropped 7 bases and J dropped 5 bases, with 11 bases sitting between them. The CDR3 runs to 13 residues. The V gene's germline CDR1 is SGHTA and CDR2 FQGNSA. This CDR3 reads CASTPNENEKLFF. For the CDR3, the DNA is TGTGCCAGCACGCCTAATGAGAATGAAAAACTGTTTTTT.

The chain is built from TRBV24-1 and TRBJ1-5, with D possibly TRBD1 on 5 matching bases. V shed 4 bases and J shed 5 bases, with 14 bases lying between them. Per the germline V gene, CDR1 is KGHDR and CDR2 is SFDVKD. This CDR3 has 15 residues. CDR3 in amino acids: CATSDPRQPDQPQHF. CDR3 sequence (DNA): TGTGCCACCAGTGACCCGAGACAGCCAGATCAGCCCCAGCATTTT.

The chain couples TRBV27 to TRBJ1-6; unclear D gene. Trimming removed 7 bases from V and 10 bases from J, with 11 bases in between. Germline assignment: CDR1 MNHEY and CDR2 SMNVEV (reference sequence). The CDR3 totals 12 residues. CDR3 in amino acids: CASTSSPSPLHF. The CDR3 DNA reads as TGTGCCAGCACCTCCTCGCCCTCACCCCTCCACTTT.

This clone appeared a few times. The chain recombines TRBV5-1 with TRBJ2-5; 9 bases line up with TRBD2. The germline V gene encodes CDR1 SGHRS and CDR2 YFSETQ. The junction had 7 bases not matched to a gene; V was cut back by 3 bases and J by 4 bases. The CDR3 spans 15 residues. CDR3 DNA sequence: TGCGCCAGCAGCTGGGGAGCGGGAGGACTAGAGACCCAGTACTTC. Translating gives CASSWGAGGLETQYF.

This chain uses TRBV3-1 (or the pseudogene TRBV3-2) with TRBJ1-5; perhaps TRBD1 as D (5 bases). The ends were cut back, 3 bases at V and 2 bases at J, with 8 bases in the middle. Germline V lookup: CDR1 LGHDT, CDR2 YNNKEL (reference sequence). The CDR3 loop spans 14 amino acids. As DNA, the CDR3 is TGTGCCAGCAGCCAGGGGGATGGCAATCAGCCCCAGCATTTT. Amino acids: CASSQGDGNQPQHF.

The rearrangement links TRBV5-1 to TRBJ2-2; D gene ambiguous. The V end was cut by 2 bases, the J end by 2 bases, with 4 bases between. CDR3 size: 13 residues. Germline V lookup: CDR1 SGHRS, CDR2 YFSETQ. DNA for the CDR3: TGCGCCAGCAGCTTCGCCAACACCGGGGAGCTGTTTTTT. Translation gives CASSFANTGELFF.

The chain carries TRBV3-1 (or the pseudogene TRBV3-2) and TRBJ1-1; possible D gene TRBD1, 5 bases. The V and J ends lost 1 base and 4 bases respectively, with 13 bases between them. The length of the CDR3 is 15 residues. Germline V gene lookup returns CDR1 LGHDT and CDR2 YNNKEL (reference sequence). The CDR3 reads CASSQAAGLGTEAFF. CDR3 DNA sequence: TGTGCCAGCAGCCAAGCGGCAGGGCTCGGCACTGAAGCTTTCTTT.

The chain is built from TRBV28 and TRBJ2-5, with D perhaps TRBD2 (6 bases). The CDR3 is made up of 15 amino acids. Germline values: CDR1 MDHEN, CDR2 SYDVKM. V was clipped by 0 bases and J by 5 bases, with 13 bases between them. CDR3: CASSLWGAGMETQYF. The CDR3 coding sequence is TGTGCCAGCAGTTTATGGGGCGCGGGGATGGAGACCCAGTACTTC.

This clone has a handful of counts. The V gene is TRBV5-4, the J gene TRBJ1-6, with 7 positions matching TRBD1. This CDR3 spans 14 amino acids. Germline CDR1 reads SGHNT; CDR2 reads YYREEE (reference sequence). The trim removed 4 bases at V and 6 bases at J, leaving 4 bases unmatched. The CDR3 sequence: CASSPGTVNSPLHF. In DNA form, the CDR3 reads TGTGCCAGCAGCCCCGGGACAGTTAATTCACCCCTCCACTTT.

In its sample, this clone was seen once. This rearrangement joins TRBV28 to TRBJ1-5; the D is unclear. Germline V gene sequence: CDR1 MDHEN, CDR2 SYDVKM. Trimming removed 7 bases from V and 3 bases from J, with 16 bases in between. CDR3 length: 15 residues. In nucleotides, the CDR3 is TGTGCCAGCACCCCAGGCCAGTCAATCAATCAGCCCCAGCATTTT. Protein product: CASTPGQSINQPQHF.

This rearrangement joins TRBV3-1 (or the pseudogene TRBV3-2) to TRBJ2-7; weak D call: TRBD1 (6 bases). The V end was cut by 0 bases, the J end by 3 bases, with 15 bases between. The CDR3 is 16 residues long. CDR1 is LGHDT, CDR2 YNNKEL, per germline (reference sequence). The chain's CDR3 is CASSQDVRWDIYEQYF. The CDR3 DNA reads as TGTGCCAGCAGCCAAGATGTCCGATGGGACATCTACGAGCAGTACTTC.

This clone was seen more than once but under ten times. The chain carries TRBV30 and TRBJ1-5, with no clear D. This CDR3 spans 13 amino acids. V lost 7 bases and J lost 3, with 13 bases in between. CDR1 GTSNPN and CDR2 SVGIG come from the germline V gene (reference sequence). In DNA form, the CDR3 reads TGTGCCTTTAGCAGCCCGAACAATCAGCCCCAGCATTTT. As protein: CAFSSPNNQPQHF.

The chain uses TRBV6-5 and TRBJ2-1; 7 positions match TRBD2. Germline CDR1 MNHEY, CDR2 SVGAGI. V shed 7 bases and J 7 bases; nucleotides not matched to a gene: 10. The CDR3 covers 14 residues. CDR3 in amino acids: CASNRAGEWNEQFF. As DNA, the CDR3 is TGTGCCAGCAATCGGGCGGGAGAATGGAATGAGCAGTTCTTC.

This clone has a single count. The chain combines TRBV5-8 with TRBJ2-5; a weak D match, TRBD1 (7 bases). This CDR3 spans 15 amino acids. V was trimmed by 4 bases and J by 5 bases, leaving 18 bases between them. Germline lookup yields CDR1 SGHTS and CDR2 YDEGEE. CDR3 DNA sequence: TGTGCCAGCAGCCCATACAGGGGAGGAGTGGAGACCCAGTACTTC. Amino acids: CASSPYRGGVETQYF.

The chain couples TRBV2 to TRBJ1-1; TRBD1 matches 7 bases. Trimming took 8 bases from V and 6 from J; bases not matched to a gene: 12. CDR3 length: 14 amino acids. Germline-derived CDR1 and CDR2 are SNHLY and FYNNEI. CDR3 DNA: TGTGCCAGCCCCTTGCTAGGGGGCAGCCCTGAAGCTTTCTTT. This sequence encodes CASPLLGGSPEAFF.